This paragraph covers one T cell receptor (beta chain) sequence. Germline V CDR1 and CDR2: SGHRS, YFSETQ. J lost 3 bases, V lost 4 bases, and 4 bases had no gene match. The CDR3 consists of 14 residues. Authors' data handling: Reference gene primer amplification gave estimated nucleated cell counts. Sequencing was performed with immunoSEQ multiplex PCR; in TCRdb, only in-frame clones are kept and a portion is missing. Clone size and V and J calls were adopted from that table, with D and trimming inferred from the DNA. The sample carries about 230,000 clones, over 70% recorded once. This sample was included in a study of blood T cell repertoires in COVID-19. Overall study: T cells, B-cell-depleted T cells, or PBMCs provided the cDNA or gDNA that served as material.

The chain employs TRBV5-1 and TRBJ1-2; TRBD1 matches 9 bases. Sequenced input: peripheral blood. This TCR was sampled from an elderly woman with acute or convalescent COVID-19. The CDR3: CASSPRTGDYGYTF. DNA of the CDR3: TGCGCCAGCAGCCCCAGGACAGGGGACTATGGCTACACCTTC.